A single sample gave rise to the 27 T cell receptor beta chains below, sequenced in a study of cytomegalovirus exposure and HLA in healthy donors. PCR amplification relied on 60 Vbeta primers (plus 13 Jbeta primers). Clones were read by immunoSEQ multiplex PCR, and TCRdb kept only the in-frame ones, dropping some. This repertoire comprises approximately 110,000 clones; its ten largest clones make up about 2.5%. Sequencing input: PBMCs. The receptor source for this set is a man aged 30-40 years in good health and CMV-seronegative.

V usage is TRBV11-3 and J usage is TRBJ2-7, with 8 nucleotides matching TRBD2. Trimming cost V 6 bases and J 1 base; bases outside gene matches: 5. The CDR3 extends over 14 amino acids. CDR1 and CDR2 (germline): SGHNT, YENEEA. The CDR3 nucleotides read TGTGCCAGCAGTTCTGGGACTAGTTCCTACGAGCAGTACTTC. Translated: CASSSGTSSYEQYF.

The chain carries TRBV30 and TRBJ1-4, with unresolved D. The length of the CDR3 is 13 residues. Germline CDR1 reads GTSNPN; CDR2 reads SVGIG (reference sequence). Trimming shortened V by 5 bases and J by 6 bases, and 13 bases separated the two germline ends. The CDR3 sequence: CAWAERVDEKLFF. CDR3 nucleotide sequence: TGTGCCTGGGCAGAACGGGTTGATGAAAAACTGTTTTTT.

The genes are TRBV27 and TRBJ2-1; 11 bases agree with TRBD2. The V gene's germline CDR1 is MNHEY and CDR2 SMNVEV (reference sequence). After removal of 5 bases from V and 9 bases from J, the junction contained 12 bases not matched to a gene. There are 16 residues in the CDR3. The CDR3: CASSIFSGRAGGEQFF. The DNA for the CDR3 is TGTGCCAGCAGTATCTTTAGCGGGAGGGCCGGGGGTGAGCAGTTCTTC.

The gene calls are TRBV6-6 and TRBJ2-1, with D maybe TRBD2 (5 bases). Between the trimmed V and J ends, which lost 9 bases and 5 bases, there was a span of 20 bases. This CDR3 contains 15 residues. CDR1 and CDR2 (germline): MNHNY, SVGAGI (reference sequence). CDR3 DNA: TGTGCCAGTCAGTTAGTTGTGTCGGAGGACAATGAGCAGTTCTTC. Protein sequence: CASQLVVSEDNEQFF.

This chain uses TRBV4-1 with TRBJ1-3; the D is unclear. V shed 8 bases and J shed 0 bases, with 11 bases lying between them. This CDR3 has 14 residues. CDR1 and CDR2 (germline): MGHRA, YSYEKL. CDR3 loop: CASEKRFSGNTIYF. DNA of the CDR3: TGCGCCAGCGAAAAGAGGTTCTCTGGAAACACCATATATTTT.

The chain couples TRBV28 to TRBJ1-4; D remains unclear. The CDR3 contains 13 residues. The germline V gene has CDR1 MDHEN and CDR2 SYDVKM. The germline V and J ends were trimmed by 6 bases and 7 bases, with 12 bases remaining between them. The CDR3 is CASRTTEGEKLFF. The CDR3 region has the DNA TGTGCCAGCAGGACCACAGAGGGTGAAAAACTGTTTTTT.

For the CDR3, the DNA is TGTGCCACCAGCAGAGGTCAGGGTTTGGAGACCCAGTACTTC. This gives the protein CATSRGQGLETQYF. The chain uses TRBV15 and TRBJ2-5; tentative D call: TRBD1 (5 bases). Germline CDR1 reads LNHNV; CDR2 reads YYDKDF (reference sequence). CDR3 length: 14 residues. V dropped 1 base and J dropped 5 bases, with 11 bases sitting between them.

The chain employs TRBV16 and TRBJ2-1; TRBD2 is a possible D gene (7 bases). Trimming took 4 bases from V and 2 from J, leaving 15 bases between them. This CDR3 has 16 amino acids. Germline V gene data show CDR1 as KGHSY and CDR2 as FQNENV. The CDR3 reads CASSPRRGGTYNEQFF. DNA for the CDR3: TGTGCCAGCAGCCCCCGCCGCGGGGGCACCTACAATGAGCAGTTCTTC.

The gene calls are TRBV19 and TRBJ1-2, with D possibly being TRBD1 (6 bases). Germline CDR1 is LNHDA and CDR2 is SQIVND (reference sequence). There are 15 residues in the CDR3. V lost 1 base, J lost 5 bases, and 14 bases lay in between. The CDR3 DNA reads TGTGCCAGTAGTATAGCCTTGGACAGCCTGTATGGCTACACCTTC. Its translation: CASSIALDSLYGYTF.

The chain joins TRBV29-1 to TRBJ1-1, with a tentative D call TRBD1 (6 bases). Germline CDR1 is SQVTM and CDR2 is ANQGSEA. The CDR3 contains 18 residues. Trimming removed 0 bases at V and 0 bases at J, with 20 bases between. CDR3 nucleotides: TGCAGCGTTGAAGATTGGGGGCCCAATGGTCTAATGAACACTGAAGCTTTCTTT. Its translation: CSVEDWGPNGLMNTEAFF.

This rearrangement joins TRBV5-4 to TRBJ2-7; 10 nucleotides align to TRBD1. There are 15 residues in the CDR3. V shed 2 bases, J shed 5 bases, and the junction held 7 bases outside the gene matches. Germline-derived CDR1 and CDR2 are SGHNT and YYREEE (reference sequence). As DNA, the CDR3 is TGTGCCAGCAGCTTTTTTGGACAGGGGGTCAACGAGCAGTACTTC. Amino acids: CASSFFGQGVNEQYF. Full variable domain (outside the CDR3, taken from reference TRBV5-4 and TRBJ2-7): ETGVTQSPTHLIKTRGQQVTLRCSSQSGHNTVSWYQQALGQGPQFIFQYYREEENGRGNFPPRFSGLQFPNYSSELNVNALELDDSALYLCASSFFGQGVNEQYFGPGTRLTVT.

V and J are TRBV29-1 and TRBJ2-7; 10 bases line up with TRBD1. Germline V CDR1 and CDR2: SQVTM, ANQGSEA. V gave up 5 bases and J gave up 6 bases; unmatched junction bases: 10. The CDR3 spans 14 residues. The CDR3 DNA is TGCAGCGTTTCCGGCGGGACAGGGGTTCTCGAGCAGTACTTC. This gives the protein CSVSGGTGVLEQYF.

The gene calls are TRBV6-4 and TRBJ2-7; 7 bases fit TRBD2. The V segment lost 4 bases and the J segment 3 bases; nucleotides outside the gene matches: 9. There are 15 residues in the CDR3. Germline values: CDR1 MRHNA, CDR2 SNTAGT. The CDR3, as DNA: TGTGCCAGCAGTGTATCGGGGGAGGGAGGCTACGAGCAGTACTTC. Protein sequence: CASSVSGEGGYEQYF.

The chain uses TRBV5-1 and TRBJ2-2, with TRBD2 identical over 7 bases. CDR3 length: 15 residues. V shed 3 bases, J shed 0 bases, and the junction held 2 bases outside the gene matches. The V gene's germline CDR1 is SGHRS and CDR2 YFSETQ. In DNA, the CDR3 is TGCGCCAGCAGCTCCGGACTAGCGAACACCGGGGAGCTGTTTTTT. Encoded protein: CASSSGLANTGELFF. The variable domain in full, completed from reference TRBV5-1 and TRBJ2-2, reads KAGVTQTPRYLIKTRGQQVTLSCSPISGHRSVSWYQQTPGQGLQFLFEYFSETQRNKGNFPGRFSGRQFSNSRSEMNVSTLELGDSALYLCASSSGLANTGELFFGEGSRLTVL.

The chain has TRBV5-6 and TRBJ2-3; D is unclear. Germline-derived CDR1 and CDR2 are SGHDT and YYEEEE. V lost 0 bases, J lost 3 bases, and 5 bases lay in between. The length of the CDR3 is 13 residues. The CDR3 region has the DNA TGTGCCAGCAGCTTGGTAGAGACAGATACGCAGTATTTT. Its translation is CASSLVETDTQYF.

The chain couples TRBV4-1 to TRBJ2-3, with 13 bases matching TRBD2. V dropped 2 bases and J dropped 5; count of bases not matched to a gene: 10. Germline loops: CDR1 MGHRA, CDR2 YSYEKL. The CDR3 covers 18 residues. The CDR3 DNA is TGCGCCAGCAGCCAATCGGGTGGACTAGCGGGAGTGATAGATACGCAGTATTTT. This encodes CASSQSGGLAGVIDTQYF.

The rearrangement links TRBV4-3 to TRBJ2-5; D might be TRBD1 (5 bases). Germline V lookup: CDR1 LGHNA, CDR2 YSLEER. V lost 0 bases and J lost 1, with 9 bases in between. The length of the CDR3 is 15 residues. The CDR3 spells CASSQEIGAQETQYF. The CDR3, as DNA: TGCGCCAGCAGCCAAGAAATAGGGGCCCAAGAGACCCAGTACTTC.

For the CDR3, the DNA is TGTGCCATCAGCTTTGACAGTGGCTATGGCTACACCTTC. Translated, it gives CAISFDSGYGYTF. The chain has TRBV10-3 and TRBJ1-2; D is possibly TRBD1 (5 bases). V shed 6 bases and J shed 4 bases, with 12 bases lying between them. The germline CDR1 and CDR2 sequences are ENHRY and SYGVKD. This CDR3 contains 13 residues.

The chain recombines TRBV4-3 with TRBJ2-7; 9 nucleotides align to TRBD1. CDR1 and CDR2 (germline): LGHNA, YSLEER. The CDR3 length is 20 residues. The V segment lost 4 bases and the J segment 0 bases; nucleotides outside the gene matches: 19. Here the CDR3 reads CASSPSSGQGSGWSSYEQYF. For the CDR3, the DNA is TGCGCCAGCAGCCCCTCCTCGGGACAGGGTAGTGGTTGGAGCTCCTACGAGCAGTACTTC.

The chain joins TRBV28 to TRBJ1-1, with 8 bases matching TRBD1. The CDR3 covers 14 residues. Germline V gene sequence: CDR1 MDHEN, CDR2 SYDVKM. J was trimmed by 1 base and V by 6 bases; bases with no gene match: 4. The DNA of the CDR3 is TGTGCCAGCAGAGGCGACAGGGGGAACACTGAAGCTTTCTTT. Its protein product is CASRGDRGNTEAFF.

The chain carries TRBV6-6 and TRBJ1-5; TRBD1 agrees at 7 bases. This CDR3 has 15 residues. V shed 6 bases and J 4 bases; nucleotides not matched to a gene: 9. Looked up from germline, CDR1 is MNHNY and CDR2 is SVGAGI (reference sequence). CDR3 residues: CASRAGTEINQPQHF. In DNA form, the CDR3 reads TGTGCCAGCAGGGCCGGGACAGAGATTAATCAGCCCCAGCATTTT.

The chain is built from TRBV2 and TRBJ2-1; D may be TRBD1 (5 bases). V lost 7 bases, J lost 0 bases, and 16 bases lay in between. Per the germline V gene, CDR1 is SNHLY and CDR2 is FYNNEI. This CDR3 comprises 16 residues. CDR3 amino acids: CASNYGAASSYNEQFF. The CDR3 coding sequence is TGTGCCAGCAATTATGGGGCGGCTAGCTCCTACAATGAGCAGTTCTTC.

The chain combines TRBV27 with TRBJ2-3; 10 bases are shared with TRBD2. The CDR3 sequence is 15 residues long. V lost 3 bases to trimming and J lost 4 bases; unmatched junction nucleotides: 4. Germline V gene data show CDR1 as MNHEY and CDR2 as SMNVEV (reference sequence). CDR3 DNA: TGTGCCAGCAGTTTTGGGACTAGCGTAGCAGATACGCAGTATTTT. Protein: CASSFGTSVADTQYF.

This chain's CDR3 is CASSPLPPAETQETQYF. DNA for the CDR3: TGTGCCAGCAGCCCCCTCCCCCCCGCGGAAACCCAAGAGACCCAGTACTTC. The genes are TRBV7-7 and TRBJ2-5, with D unclear. Trimming stripped 5 bases from V and 1 base from J, with 20 bases between. The germline gives CDR1 SSHAT, CDR2 FNYEAQ (reference sequence). This CDR3 has 17 residues. Together with reference TRBV7-7 and TRBJ2-5, the CDR3 gives the full variable domain: GAGVSQSPRYKVTKRGQDVTLRCDPISSHATLYWYQQALGQGPEFLTYFNYEAQPDKSGLPSDRFSAERPEGSISTLTIQRTEQRDSAMYRCASSPLPPAETQETQYFGPGTRLLVL.

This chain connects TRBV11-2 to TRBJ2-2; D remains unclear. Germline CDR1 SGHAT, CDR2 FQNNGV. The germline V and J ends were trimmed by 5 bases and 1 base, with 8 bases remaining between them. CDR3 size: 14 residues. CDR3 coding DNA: TGTGCCAGCAGCCCCGACTGGAACACCGGGGAGCTGTTTTTT. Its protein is CASSPDWNTGELFF.

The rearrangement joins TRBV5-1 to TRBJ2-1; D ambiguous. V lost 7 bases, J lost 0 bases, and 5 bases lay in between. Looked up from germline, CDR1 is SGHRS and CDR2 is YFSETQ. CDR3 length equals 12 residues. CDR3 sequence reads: CASAISYNEQFF. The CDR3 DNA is TGCGCCAGCGCTATCTCCTACAATGAGCAGTTCTTC.

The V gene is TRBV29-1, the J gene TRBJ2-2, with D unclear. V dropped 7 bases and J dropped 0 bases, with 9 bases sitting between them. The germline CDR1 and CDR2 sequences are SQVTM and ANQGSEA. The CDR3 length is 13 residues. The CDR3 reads CSADPANTGELFF. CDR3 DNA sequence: TGCAGCGCCGATCCAGCGAACACCGGGGAGCTGTTTTTT.